These 32 T cell receptor beta chains came from one sample sequenced in a study of CD8 T cells in ankylosing spondylitis. Broader study findings: It appeared that ankylosing spondylitis blood was characterized by a TCR beta motif of roughly 8 highly homologous variants.

MiXCR, applied by TCRdb to the 5' RACE reads, yields one record per CDR3 protein. The sample holds approximately 550,000 distinct CDR3 sequences, roughly 13% seen once. The antigens of these receptors remain unknown. The sequenced sample was blood, either unsorted or a sorted T cell fraction (not recorded which). All receptors derive from a male donor with ankylosing spondylitis.

This clonotype has more than one count but fewer than ten. This chain connects TRBV28 to TRBJ2-3; D remains ambiguous. The ends were cut back, 10 bases at V and 4 bases at J, with 18 bases in the middle. The V gene's germline CDR1 is MDHEN and CDR2 SYDVKM. This CDR3 has 14 amino acids. In nucleotides, the CDR3 is TGTGCCATCTCTTCAGGACCCCGGGCAGATACGCAGTATTTT. Translating gives CAISSGPRADTQYF.

This clonotype was seen only a few times. The chain recombines TRBV10-3 with TRBJ2-2; 8 bases line up with TRBD2. Germline V gene sequence: CDR1 ENHRY, CDR2 SYGVKD. V lost 8 bases, J lost 3 bases, and 2 bases stayed unmatched. The CDR3 covers 13 residues. CDR3 in amino acids: CAIREGDTGELFF. CDR3 nucleotides: TGTGCCATCCGGGAGGGCGACACCGGGGAGCTGTTTTTT.

V and J are TRBV6-1 and TRBJ1-6, with D unclear. Germline CDR1 reads MNHNS; CDR2 reads SASEGT. The CDR3 length is 15 residues. Trimming took off 5 bases at V and 1 base at J, with 9 bases between the two ends. CDR3 sequence: CASSPQPSYNSPLHF. CDR3 coding DNA: TGTGCCAGCAGTCCCCAGCCATCCTATAATTCACCCCTCCACTTT.

The table lists this clonotype with a few counts. The V and J genes are TRBV29-1 and TRBJ1-2, with D maybe TRBD1 (6 bases). The CDR3 length is 11 residues. Per germline, CDR1 SQVTM and CDR2 ANQGSEA. Deletions cut 8 bases from V and 3 bases from J, with 10 bases between. This chain's CDR3 is CSLGADYGYTF. Written as DNA, the CDR3 is TGCAGCTTGGGGGCAGACTATGGCTACACCTTC.

In its sample, this clonotype was seen once. V usage is TRBV19 and J usage is TRBJ1-1; D is perhaps TRBD1 (6 bases). This CDR3 region has 15 residues. CDR1 and CDR2 from the germline V gene are LNHDA and SQIVND (reference sequence). V was pared by 7 bases and J by 5 bases, with 20 bases between. The CDR3 reads CASTPGGGRWTEAFF. CDR3 nucleotide sequence: TGTGCCAGTACTCCCGGCGGGGGGCGATGGACTGAAGCTTTCTTT.

The chain joins TRBV3-1 to TRBJ2-4; TRBD2 matches 9 bases. V gave up 5 bases and J gave up 5 bases; unmatched junction bases: 7. Per the germline V gene, CDR1 is LGHDT and CDR2 is YNNKEL (reference sequence). CDR3 length: 15 amino acids. The CDR3 is CASSYRTSAENIQYF. Written as DNA, the CDR3 is TGTGCCAGCAGCTACCGGACTAGCGCCGAAAACATTCAGTACTTC.

This chain connects TRBV24-1 to TRBJ2-3; D possibly corresponds to TRBD2 (5 bases). The V end was cut by 1 base, the J end by 3 bases, with 13 bases between. This CDR3 region has 16 residues. The germline gives CDR1 KGHDR, CDR2 SFDVKD. The CDR3 spells CATSDFSSRGTDTQYF. For the CDR3, the DNA is TGTGCCACCAGTGATTTCTCATCGAGAGGGACAGATACGCAGTATTTT.

The chain couples TRBV5-6 to TRBJ2-5; 11 positions match TRBD2. CDR3 size: 15 residues. The germline gives CDR1 SGHDT, CDR2 YYEEEE. The V gene end was trimmed by 2 bases and the J gene end by 4 bases; junction bases not matched to a gene: 4. The CDR3 nucleotides are TGTGCCAGCAGCTTAGGGACTAGCGGTGTAGAGACCCAGTACTTC. It encodes CASSLGTSGVETQYF. Full variable domain (rest looked up from reference TRBV5-6 and TRBJ2-5): DAGVTQSPTHLIKTRGQQVTLRCSPKSGHDTVSWYQQALGQGPQFIFQYYEEEERQRGNFPDRFSGHQFPNYSSELNVNALLLGDSALYLCASSLGTSGVETQYFGPGTRLLVL.

This clonotype occurred a few times. This chain connects TRBV5-6 to TRBJ2-5; D may correspond to TRBD1 or TRBD2 (5 bases each). V lost 4 bases, J lost 5 bases, and 18 bases lay in between. CDR3 length: 15 amino acids. Germline lookup yields CDR1 SGHDT and CDR2 YYEEEE. The CDR3 loop reads CASSLAQGPFETQYF. In DNA, the CDR3 is TGTGCCAGCAGCCTTGCCCAGGGACCGTTTGAGACCCAGTACTTC.

This clonotype has a count of ten or more. The CDR3 loop is CASSFKGGGNTGELFF. For the CDR3, the DNA is TGTGCCAGCAGCTTCAAGGGAGGGGGGAACACCGGGGAGCTGTTTTTT. The J gene is TRBJ2-2, the V gene TRBV7-8; D possibly corresponds to TRBD2 (7 bases). This CDR3 is 16 amino acids long. V shed 3 bases and J shed 1 base, with 12 bases lying between them. Germline CDR1 SGHVS, CDR2 FQNEAQ.

The genes are TRBV20-1 and TRBJ2-1, with TRBD1 matching over 10 bases. V gave up 4 bases and J gave up 6 bases; unmatched junction bases: 3. The CDR3 spans 13 residues. Per germline, CDR1 DFQATT and CDR2 SNEGSKA (reference sequence). The CDR3 sequence: CSANRDRGNEQFF. The CDR3 DNA reads as TGCAGTGCTAACCGGGACAGGGGCAATGAGCAGTTCTTC.

V and J are TRBV28 and TRBJ2-7; TRBD1 or TRBD2 may be the D gene (6 bases each). Per germline, CDR1 MDHEN and CDR2 SYDVKM. The CDR3 is 14 amino acids. V lost 4 bases, J lost 8 bases, and 18 bases lay in between. The CDR3 nucleotides read TGTGCCAGCAGTTCTTTTGGGGGGCGAAGAAAGCAGTACGTC. This translates into CASSSFGGRRKQYV.

This chain connects TRBV6-5 to TRBJ1-2, with D unresolved. CDR3 length: 13 amino acids. V was shortened by 7 bases and J by 0 bases, with 9 bases between the two germline ends. Germline V gives CDR1 MNHEY, CDR2 SVGAGI. CDR3 sequence (DNA): TGTGCCAGCAATTCGAGGGCTAACTATGGCTACACCTTC. This encodes CASNSRANYGYTF.

The chain is built from TRBV21-1 and TRBJ2-7; TRBD2, the D gene given by the table, was not confirmed from the DNA. TRBV21-1 is a listed pseudogene. CDR3 length equals 19 residues. The CDR3 DNA is TGTGCCAGCAGCAAAGATTGGACTAGCGGTACAGTAGACACCTACGAGCAGTACGTC. The encoded protein is CASSKDWTSGTVDTYEQYV.

This clonotype was counted a few times. This chain joins TRBV15 and TRBJ2-7; D not resolved. The CDR3 contains 15 residues. V lost 0 bases to trimming and J lost 1 base, with 10 bases between them. CDR1 LNHNV and CDR2 YYDKDF come from the germline V gene (reference sequence). In nucleotides, the CDR3 is TGTGCCACCAGCAGAGATCACGGCAGTTCCTACGAGCAGTACGTC. This codes for CATSRDHGSSYEQYV.

This clonotype was found a few times. The genes are TRBV12-3 or TRBV12-4 and TRBJ2-2, with TRBD2 as a possible D gene (6 bases). The V end lost 4 bases, the J end lost 6 bases, and 18 bases lay between the germline ends. The length of the CDR3 is 16 residues. The CDR3 nucleotides read TGTGCCAGCAGTTCGACCTCCGGGGGTGGGGCCGGGGAGCTGTTTTTT. This sequence encodes CASSSTSGGGAGELFF.

This clonotype occurred many times. The V gene is TRBV12-3 or TRBV12-4, the J gene TRBJ2-1; 11 bases are shared with TRBD2. This CDR3 is built from 15 residues. V shed 8 bases, J shed 10 bases, and the junction held 13 bases outside the gene matches. This CDR3 reads CASQLGLAGPAEQFF. The CDR3 region has the DNA TGTGCCAGCCAGTTAGGACTAGCGGGTCCCGCGGAGCAGTTCTTC.

Ten or more counts support this clonotype. This chain joins TRBV14 and TRBJ2-2; maybe TRBD1 (5 bases). CDR3 size: 14 residues. Germline assignment: CDR1 SGHDN and CDR2 FVKESK. The V end was cut by 8 bases, the J end by 7 bases, with 17 bases between. CDR3 sequence: CASQVTGRNGELFF. DNA of the CDR3: TGTGCCAGCCAAGTTACAGGCCGGAACGGGGAGCTGTTTTTT.

At least ten counts were recorded for this clonotype. This chain uses TRBV12-3 or TRBV12-4 with TRBJ2-1, with 7 bases fitting TRBD2. V dropped 4 bases and J dropped 0; count of bases not matched to a gene: 6. CDR3 length: 16 amino acids. The CDR3 loop reads CASSSLAGRSYNEQFF. CDR3 bases: TGTGCCAGCAGTTCCTTAGCGGGCCGCTCCTACAATGAGCAGTTCTTC.

The table lists this clonotype with many counts. This chain links TRBV29-1 with TRBJ2-2, with 10 bases aligning to TRBD2. Germline V gene lookup returns CDR1 SQVTM and CDR2 ANQGSEA. This CDR3 has 15 residues. V shed 2 bases and J 7 bases; nucleotides not matched to a gene: 7. This CDR3 reads CSVELSSGRSGELFF. In nucleotides, the CDR3 is TGCAGCGTTGAACTAAGTAGCGGGAGGAGCGGGGAGCTGTTTTTT.

This clonotype showed up many times. The gene calls are TRBV7-9 and TRBJ2-1; 7 bases are a match to TRBD2. In germline, CDR1 is SEHNR, CDR2 FQNEAQ (reference sequence). V was pared by 4 bases and J by 2 bases, with 11 bases of the junction left unmatched. The CDR3 is 17 amino acids. This chain's CDR3 is CASSSRPTSPTYNEQFF. In DNA form, the CDR3 reads TGTGCCAGCAGCTCTCGCCCGACTAGCCCTACCTACAATGAGCAGTTCTTC.

This clonotype appeared a few times. The gene calls are TRBV2 and TRBJ1-5, with 8 bases aligning to TRBD1. This CDR3 has 14 residues. Germline CDR1 SNHLY, CDR2 FYNNEI. V shed 7 bases, J shed 5 bases, and the junction held 7 bases outside the gene matches. The CDR3 region has the DNA TGTGCCAGCAACTTACAGGGGGAGGATCAGCCCCAGCATTTT. It encodes CASNLQGEDQPQHF.

The chain recombines TRBV11-2 with TRBJ2-2, with a weak D call TRBD1 (6 bases). The V gene's germline CDR1 is SGHAT and CDR2 FQNNGV. This CDR3 is built from 15 residues. Trimming cost V 5 bases and J 1 base, with 11 bases left between them. CDR3 nucleotides: TGTGCCAGCAGCCGACGGGGACAGAACACCGGGGAGCTGTTTTTT. Translation gives CASSRRGQNTGELFF.

The genes are TRBV7-2 and TRBJ2-2; D not certain. CDR1 and CDR2 from the germline V gene are SGHTA and FQGNSA. The V gene lost 1 base and the J gene lost 5 bases, with 8 bases spanning the gap. This CDR3 has 14 amino acids. This CDR3 is CASSLDGLTGELFF. DNA of the CDR3: TGTGCCAGCAGCTTAGACGGGCTTACCGGGGAGCTGTTTTTT.

The chain links TRBV20-1 to TRBJ1-6; no reliable D call. Trimming left V 0 bases short and J 9 bases short, with 12 bases between. CDR1 DFQATT and CDR2 SNEGSKA come from the germline V gene (reference sequence). The CDR3 consists of 14 residues. In DNA form, the CDR3 reads TGCAGTGCTAGAGATGGCTGGGCTACTTCACCCCTCCACTTT. Protein product: CSARDGWATSPLHF.

This clonotype has a handful of counts. The V gene is TRBV4-1, the J gene TRBJ1-5; D gene uncertain. This CDR3 is built from 16 residues. CDR1 is MGHRA, CDR2 YSYEKL, per germline. V was trimmed by 0 bases and J by 2 bases, leaving 11 bases between them. CDR3 region: CASSQDLGKGNQPQHF. CDR3 bases: TGCGCCAGCAGCCAAGATCTGGGCAAGGGCAATCAGCCCCAGCATTTT.

This clonotype was counted at least ten times. This chain uses TRBV12-3 or TRBV12-4 with TRBJ2-1, with D unclear. V lost 6 bases, J lost 4 bases, and 7 bases lay in between. This CDR3 is built from 12 residues. In DNA form, the CDR3 reads TGTGCCAGCAGCCCCGGGTACAATGAGCAGTTCTTC. Translated, it gives CASSPGYNEQFF.

V gene TRBV7-2 combines with J gene TRBJ2-1; D is undetermined. From germline, CDR1 is SGHTA and CDR2 FQGNSA. This CDR3 region has 13 residues. V lost 2 bases to trimming and J lost 5 bases, with 7 bases between them. For the CDR3, the DNA is TGTGCCAGCAGCTTATTACGGGACAATGAGCAGTTCTTC. Protein: CASSLLRDNEQFF. Full variable domain (remainder filled in from reference TRBV7-2 and TRBJ2-1): GAGVSQSPSNKVTEKGKDVELRCDPISGHTALYWYRQSLGQGLEFLIYFQGNSAPDKSGLPSDRFSAERTGGSVSTLTIQRTQQEDSAVYLCASSLLRDNEQFFGPGTRLTVL.

J is TRBJ2-1 and V is TRBV24-1, with D hard to call. The CDR3 extends over 14 amino acids. The germline gives CDR1 KGHDR, CDR2 SFDVKD. Trimming removed 4 bases from V and 4 bases from J, with 10 bases in between. In nucleotides, the CDR3 is TGTGCCACCAGTGACCTTTCTAGGTACAATGAGCAGTTCTTC. Amino acids: CATSDLSRYNEQFF.

This clonotype showed up many times. The genes are TRBV12-3 or TRBV12-4 and TRBJ2-2; TRBD1 matches at 7 bases. This CDR3 has 12 amino acids. Trimming cost V 7 bases and J 7 bases; bases outside gene matches: 3. Here the CDR3 reads CASIWTGGELFF. CDR3 sequence (DNA): TGTGCCAGCATATGGACAGGCGGGGAGCTGTTTTTT.

This clonotype was seen at least ten times. The V call is TRBV20-1, the J call TRBJ2-1; perhaps TRBD1 as D (6 bases). This CDR3 has 14 residues. The germline gives CDR1 DFQATT, CDR2 SNEGSKA (reference sequence). Between the trimmed V and J ends, which lost 5 bases and 6 bases, there was a span of 17 bases. The chain's CDR3 is CSAPNQGSGNEQFF. Written as DNA, the CDR3 is TGCAGTGCTCCAAATCAGGGGTCCGGCAATGAGCAGTTCTTC.

This clonotype was counted only a few times. The chain combines TRBV5-4 with TRBJ2-1; 8 nucleotides align to TRBD2. Germline assignment: CDR1 SGHNT and CDR2 YYREEE (reference sequence). The CDR3 totals 16 residues. Trimming at V came to 0 bases and at J to 8 bases, leaving 10 bases not matched to a gene. CDR3 coding DNA: TGTGCCAGCAGCTTGGGTTCTAGCGGGCCTCTCTATGAGCAGTTCTTC. It codes for CASSLGSSGPLYEQFF.